This T cell receptor (beta chain) was recorded in a study of control samples from healthy donors and cancer patients. CDR1 is MNHEY, CDR2 SMNVEV, per germline (reference sequence). V gave up 2 bases and J gave up 6 bases, with 19 bases separating them. CDR3 length equals 16 residues. Libraries were prepared by immunoSEQ multiplex PCR; TCRdb keeps only in-frame clonotypes and omits some of them. The sample yields approximately 220,000 clones, about 93% seen once. This sequence joins TRBV27 and TRBJ1-2; a weak D match, TRBD1 (6 bases). The clonotype was recovered from a man between 45 and 60 years old in good health. The specimen sequenced was blood. The CDR3 DNA reads TGTGCCAGCAGTTTAAATGGGGGGGGCGATCTTCATGGCTACACCTTC. Translated: CASSLNGGGDLHGYTF.